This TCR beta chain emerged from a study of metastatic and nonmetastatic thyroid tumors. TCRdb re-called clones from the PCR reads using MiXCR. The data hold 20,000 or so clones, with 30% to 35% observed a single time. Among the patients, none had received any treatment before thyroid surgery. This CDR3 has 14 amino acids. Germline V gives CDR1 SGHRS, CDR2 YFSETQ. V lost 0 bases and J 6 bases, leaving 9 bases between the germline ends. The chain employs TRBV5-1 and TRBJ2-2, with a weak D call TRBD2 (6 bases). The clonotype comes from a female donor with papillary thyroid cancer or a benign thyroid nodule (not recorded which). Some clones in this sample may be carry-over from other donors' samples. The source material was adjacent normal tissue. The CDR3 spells CASSLVGGAGELFF. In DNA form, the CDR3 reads TGCGCCAGCAGCTTGGTTGGAGGGGCCGGGGAGCTGTTTTTT.